This TCR beta chain was profiled in a study of cytomegalovirus exposure and HLA in healthy donors. Study results and limitations: The authors later found HLA-associated TCR beta chains more clonally expanded than equally common others.

Per germline, CDR1 SGHRS and CDR2 YFSETQ. The CDR3 has 17 residues. J lost 1 base, V lost 0 bases, and 7 bases had no gene match. About this clone itself: No antigen is known for it.

PCR involved 60 Vbeta and 13 Jbeta primers. Data came from immunoSEQ multiplex PCR; TCRdb stores just in-frame clones and leaves some out. The table has 150,000 to 200,000 clones, roughly four fifths seen once; the top ten hold about 1.9%. The specimen was PBMCs. This TCR was recovered from a man aged 25 to 45 in good health and CMV-seronegative. The chain employs TRBV5-1 and TRBJ2-1; 7 positions match TRBD2. The CDR3 DNA is TGCGCCAGCAGCTTGGGTGCTAGCGGAATGTCCTACAATGAGCAGTTCTTC. Translation: CASSLGASGMSYNEQFF.